This T cell receptor beta chain came from a study of cytomegalovirus exposure and HLA in healthy donors. Notes on the study in general: The study listed under 200 cytomegalovirus-associated TCR beta chains. Links to common viral pathogens appeared, in a later analysis, for several of the most significant clusters. Accounts indicate the classifier identified cytomegalovirus status with strong specificity and sensitivity. TCR beta chains associated with HLA were, in a later analysis, more clonally expanded than equally common others.

The PCR ran on 60 Vbeta and 13 Jbeta primers. Profiled with immunoSEQ multiplex PCR; TCRdb holds only in-frame clones, not every one. The table lists 120,000 or so clones, approximately 86% of them singletons. With respect to this clone: What it binds is not known.

The CDR3 loop spans 14 amino acids. Trimming removed 4 bases from V and 0 bases from J; junction bases left unmatched: 1. Germline V gene data show CDR1 as SGHDT and CDR2 as YYEEEE. The chain recombines TRBV5-6 with TRBJ1-3, with TRBD1 identical over 7 bases. Sequencing was performed on PBMCs. This clonotype originated in a man between 35 and 55 years old in good health and CMV-seronegative. The CDR3 region has the DNA TGTGCCAGCAGCCGGGACAGCTCTGGAAACACCATATATTTT. This sequence encodes CASSRDSSGNTIYF.